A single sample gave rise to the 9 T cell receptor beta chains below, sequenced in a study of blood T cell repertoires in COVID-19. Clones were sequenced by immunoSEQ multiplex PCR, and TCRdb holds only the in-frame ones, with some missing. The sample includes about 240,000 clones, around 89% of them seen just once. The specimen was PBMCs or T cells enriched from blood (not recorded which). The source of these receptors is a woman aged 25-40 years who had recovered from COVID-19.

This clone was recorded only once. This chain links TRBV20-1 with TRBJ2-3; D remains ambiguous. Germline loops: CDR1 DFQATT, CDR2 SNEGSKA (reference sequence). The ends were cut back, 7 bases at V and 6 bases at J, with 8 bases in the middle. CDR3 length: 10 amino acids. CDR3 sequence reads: CSVPRDTQYF. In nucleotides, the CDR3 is TGCAGTGTCCCCAGGGATACGCAGTATTTT.

CDR3 region: CAWLRGDTQYF. The CDR3 nucleotides are TGTGCCTGGCTGCGAGGAGATACGCAGTATTTT. The chain combines TRBV30 with TRBJ2-3; unclear D gene. The CDR3 loop spans 11 amino acids. Trimming took 5 bases from V and 5 from J, leaving 8 bases between them. The germline V gene has CDR1 GTSNPN and CDR2 SVGIG (reference sequence).

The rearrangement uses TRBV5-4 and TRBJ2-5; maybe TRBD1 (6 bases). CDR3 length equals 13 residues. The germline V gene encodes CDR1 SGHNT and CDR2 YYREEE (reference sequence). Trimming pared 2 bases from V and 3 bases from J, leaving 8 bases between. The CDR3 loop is CASSLNREETQYF. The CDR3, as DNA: TGTGCCAGCAGCTTAAACAGGGAAGAGACCCAGTACTTC.

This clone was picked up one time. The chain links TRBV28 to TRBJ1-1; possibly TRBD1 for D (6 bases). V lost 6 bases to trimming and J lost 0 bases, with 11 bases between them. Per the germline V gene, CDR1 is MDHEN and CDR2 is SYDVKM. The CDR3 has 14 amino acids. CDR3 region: CASRGDTVNTEAFF. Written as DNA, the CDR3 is TGTGCCAGCAGGGGGGACACAGTGAACACTGAAGCTTTCTTT.

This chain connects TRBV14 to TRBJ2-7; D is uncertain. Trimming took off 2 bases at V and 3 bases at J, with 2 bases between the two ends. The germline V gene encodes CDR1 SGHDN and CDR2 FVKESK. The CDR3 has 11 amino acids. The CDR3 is CASSQHYEQYF. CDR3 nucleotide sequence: TGTGCCAGCAGCCAACACTACGAGCAGTACTTC.

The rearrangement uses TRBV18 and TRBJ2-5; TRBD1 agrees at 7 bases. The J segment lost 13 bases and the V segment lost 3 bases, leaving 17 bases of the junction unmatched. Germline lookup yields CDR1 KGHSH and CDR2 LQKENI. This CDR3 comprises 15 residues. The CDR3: CASSPVKGDSSPAYF. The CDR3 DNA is TGTGCCAGCTCACCCGTCAAAGGGGACAGTTCACCGGCGTACTTC.

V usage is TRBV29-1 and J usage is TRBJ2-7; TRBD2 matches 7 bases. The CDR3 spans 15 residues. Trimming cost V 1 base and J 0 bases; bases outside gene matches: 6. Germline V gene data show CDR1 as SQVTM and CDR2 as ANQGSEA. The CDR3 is CSVEGLAENSYEQYF. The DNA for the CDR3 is TGCAGCGTTGAAGGGCTAGCGGAAAACTCCTACGAGCAGTACTTC.

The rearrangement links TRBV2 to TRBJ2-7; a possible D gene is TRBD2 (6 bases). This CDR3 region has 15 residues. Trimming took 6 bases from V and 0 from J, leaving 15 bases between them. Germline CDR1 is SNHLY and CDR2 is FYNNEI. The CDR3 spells CASRISGRFSYEQYF. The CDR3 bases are TGTGCCAGCAGGATTAGCGGACGCTTCTCCTACGAGCAGTACTTC.

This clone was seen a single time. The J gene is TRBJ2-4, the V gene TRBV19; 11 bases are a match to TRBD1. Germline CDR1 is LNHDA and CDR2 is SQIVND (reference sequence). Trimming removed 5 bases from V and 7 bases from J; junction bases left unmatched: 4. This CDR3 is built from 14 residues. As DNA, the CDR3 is TGTGCCAGTAGTCACCGGGACAGGGGGAACATTCAGTACTTC. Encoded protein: CASSHRDRGNIQYF.